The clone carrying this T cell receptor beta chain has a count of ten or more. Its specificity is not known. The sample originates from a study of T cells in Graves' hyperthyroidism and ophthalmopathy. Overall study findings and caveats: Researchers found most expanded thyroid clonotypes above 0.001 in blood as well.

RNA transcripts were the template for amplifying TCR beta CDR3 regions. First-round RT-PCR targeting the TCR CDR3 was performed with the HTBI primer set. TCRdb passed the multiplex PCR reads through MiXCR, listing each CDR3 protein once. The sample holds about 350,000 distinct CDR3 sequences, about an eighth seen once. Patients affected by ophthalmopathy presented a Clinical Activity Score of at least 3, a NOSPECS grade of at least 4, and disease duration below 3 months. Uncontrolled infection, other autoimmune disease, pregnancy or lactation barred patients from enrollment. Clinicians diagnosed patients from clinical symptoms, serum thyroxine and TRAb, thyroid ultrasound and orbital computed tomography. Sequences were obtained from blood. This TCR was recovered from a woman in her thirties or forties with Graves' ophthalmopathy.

This CDR3 reads CASRKGTRNYGYTF. DNA of the CDR3: TGTGCCAGCAGAAAAGGGACACGGAACTATGGCTACACCTTC. V and J are TRBV6-1 and TRBJ1-2, with D tentatively TRBD1 (6 bases). Germline-derived CDR1 and CDR2 are MNHNS and SASEGT. The CDR3 totals 14 residues. V dropped 6 bases and J dropped 2 bases, with 13 bases sitting between them.